This TCR beta chain originates from a study of T cells after yellow fever vaccination. Study-wide points: High-abundance clonotypes from the bulk population could contaminate FACS-sorted repertoires.

Note on this clonotype: The antigen is undetermined.

A single record per CDR3 protein comes from TCRdb applying MiXCR to the 5' RACE reads. Among fewer than 450,000 distinct CDR3 sequences listed, around 8.1% were seen once. Germline CDR1 and CDR2: SGDLS and YYNGEE. V lost 0 bases, J lost 8 bases, and 20 bases lay in between. The CDR3 covers 16 residues. This TCR was sampled from a man aged 18 to 30 who received the YFV17D yellow fever vaccine. V gene TRBV9 combines with J gene TRBJ1-2, with a tentative D call TRBD1 (5 bases). Sequenced here: PBMCs, sampled more than 35 days after the first yellow fever vaccination. This CDR3 reads CASSVEAGSRSGGYTF. CDR3 nucleotides: TGTGCCAGCAGCGTAGAGGCAGGGTCGAGGTCGGGCGGCTACACCTTC.